Included here is one T cell receptor (beta chain) sequence, with context. This sample was taken from a study of shared clonotypes between healthy human individuals. Measured with immunoSEQ multiplex PCR; TCRdb has only the in-frame clones, and not every one. Found here are just over 2,000,000 clones, about 95% of them singletons; the top ten hold roughly 1%. Germline V gene sequence: CDR1 SGHNT, CDR2 YYREEE (reference sequence). V shed 0 bases and J shed 10 bases, with 17 bases lying between them. The CDR3 contains 15 residues. CD8 cells classed as naive were CD45RO-negative and positively selected for CCR7, excluding terminally differentiated effector memory CD45RA+ cells.

Sequenced material: naive CD8+ T cells sorted from blood. This clonotype was sampled from a man younger than 35 in good health. V gene TRBV5-4 combines with J gene TRBJ2-1; D remains ambiguous. CDR3: CASSLGGDPAREQFF. For the CDR3, the DNA is TGTGCCAGCAGCTTGGGCGGAGACCCGGCTAGGGAGCAGTTCTTC.